This entry concerns a single T cell receptor beta chain. Its recognized antigen is unknown. There are no base qualities to consult, and no much larger clone falls within one base. Library generation was performed with the immunoSEQ multiplex PCR assay. For the multiplex PCR, a mixture combining 60 forward primers for TCR Vbeta segments and 13 reverse primers for TCR Jbeta segments was used. The CDR3 region of rearranged TCR beta genes was amplified from genomic DNA by a multiplex PCR assay. The Illumina HiSeq System was used to sequence the amplified TCR beta libraries as 87-base-pair reads. The original pipeline was this. A later analysis counted some 80 million unique TCR beta chains across the 600 to 850 repertoires, and around 9.9 million of these chains were shared by at least two donors. To remove PCR and sequencing errors, raw reads were error-corrected and collapsed into unique sequences using a nearest-neighbor algorithm that merged closely related sequences. Alignment of CDR3 sequences to IMGT reference sequences was used to assign V, D and J gene segments. For a sequence to be retained, a match of at least six nucleotides to both a V gene segment and a J gene segment was required. A rearrangement counted as productive if the CDR3 had no stop codons and remained in frame with V and J, and every other rearrangement counted as non-productive. CDR3 was defined by IMGT convention, running from the second conserved V-encoded cysteine to the conserved J-encoded phenylalanine. The earlier analysis of some 540 of the donors excluded any sequence lacking an unambiguous match to a single V gene segment. An earlier analysis of 500 to 600 of the donors classified V segments as functional when productive rearrangements were above 56.7% and as segregating when the standard deviation between donors was above 5%. A statistical classification framework was built for diagnosing cytomegalovirus status from the catalog of TCR beta chain sequences. V and J gene assignment, in a later analysis, came from comparing TCR nucleotide sequences with IMGT/GENE-DB human TR gene sequences. In a later analysis, CDR3 sequences and most-parsimonious VDJ recombination scenarios were assigned using the TCRdist pipeline. In a later analysis, each TCR beta chain was defined by its CDR3 amino acid sequence together with its V-gene family, and reads without a unique V-gene family were excluded. To address suspected cross-contamination and a sequencing artifact, a later analysis removed under 600 highly shared, low-generation-probability nucleotide sequences. In a later analysis, a clonal expansion index for each public chain was calculated from normalized within-repertoire ranks of inferred template counts. Generation probabilities in a later analysis came from a VDJ recombination model fitted to out-of-frame rearrangements, and those results were checked against IGoR. Hypergeometric tests were used in a later analysis to score TCR-TCR, TCR-HLA and TCR-CMV co-occurrence, with a repertoire-size bias correction applied to the TCR pairs. In a later analysis, false discovery rates were estimated by permuting HLA or CMV assignments 20 times. In a later analysis, co-occurring TCRs were grouped using DBSCAN, and TCRdist sequence similarity was added for clustering within HLA-allele-positive subsets. For co-occurrence clustering, repertoires with fewer than 30,000 or more than 120,000 public chains were excluded, along with a handful of repertoires with anomalous nucleotide sharing. The source is immuneACCESS, and TCRdb retained only in-frame sequences with V and J called. Part of the clones is not carried over; for the studies checked, unresolved V genes explain less than half of this, and the remainder is unexplained. The V and J calls and clone size come from that table; D and trimming were worked out from the DNA. This sample is represented by 120,000 or so clones; 75% to 85% of them were singletons. The leading ten clones occupy more than 7% of the sample.

In total, roughly 670 healthy bone marrow donors made up the cohort. At the time of sampling, all cohort members were nominally healthy, though unrecorded immune exposures were likely present. The donor tested CMV seropositive, placing the donor among the roughly 300 seropositive members of the cohort. A peripheral blood sample was collected from each donor, and TCR beta sequencing was performed on peripheral blood mononuclear cells. The Qiagen DNeasy Blood Extraction Kit was used to extract genomic DNA from the blood cell samples. These data originate in a study of cytomegalovirus exposure and HLA in healthy donors (dated by TCRdb to between 2016 and 2019). Looking at the study overall: An earlier analysis of a few hundred of the donors reported approximately 300 Gb of sequence data and 95 million to 140 million unique TCR beta sequences obtained from around 190 million T cells. Of the 398 genotyped donors, around 81% fell in the genetic ancestry cluster associated with self-reported Caucasian donors. In an earlier analysis of 550 to 700 of the donors, high-throughput TCR beta sequencing was used to judge whether each TCR beta V gene segment behaved as functional or pseudogenic. Donor age, sex, ethnicity and CMV serostatus were compiled alongside the repertoire data. HLA typing covered class I and class II loci at four-digit resolution. A later analysis re-examined previously published TCR beta repertoires from hundreds of donors and added high-resolution HLA genotyping to investigate patterns of TCR occurrence. On average, around 230,000 unique TCR beta nucleotide sequences were sequenced per donor among some 430 genotyped donors of the cohort, with roughly 18% of those sequences being non-productive. Roughly 300 gigabases of sequencing data and 70 million to 100 million unique TCR sequences made up an early release that covered 640 HLA-typed donors. To predict cytomegalovirus infection status, the study combined high-throughput TCR immunosequencing, statistical association of individual TCRs with disease status, and machine learning. Typing coverage differed by locus: A, B, C, DRB1 and DQB1 were typed in roughly 620-630 donors, DQA1 in approximately 520, DPA1 in roughly 590, and DPB1 in just under 480. Along with the approximately 700-subject first cohort, a separate validation cohort of 120 different subjects was used. The T cell repertoires of under 700 subjects were profiled by immunosequencing and related to cytomegalovirus serostatus. In a later genetic analysis, genome-wide SNP genotypes for 398 of the 666 donors were used, and that subset was treated as a discovery cohort. All discovery cohort repertoires had been generated using a single sequencing platform. Several DR-DQ haplotypes were handled as single units for association and clustering, since linkage in the cohort was strong. The study aimed to test whether cataloging public T cell receptors could reveal signatures of past pathogen exposure. The later analysis used no new phenotypic data to find candidate immune exposures, relying instead on TCR beta sequences and their occurrence across donors.

What the authors observed across the whole study: In an earlier analysis of approximately 600 of the donors, most TCR beta V segments were observed in productive rearrangements about 90% or about 30% of the time, broadly matching IMGT annotations. A further reported finding was that TCR beta sequences accurately predicted the HLA-A and HLA-B alleles for most subjects in the first cohort. The classifier was reported to diagnose cytomegalovirus status with high specificity and sensitivity in both the original cohort and the validation cohort. Immune exposure information for the cohort was limited to CMV serostatus. Because counts were too low, approximately 18 rarely observed V segments, including chromosome 9 orphons, were excluded from the earlier analysis of 587 of the donors. The sequencing pipeline was judged likely to have produced a cluster of highly shared sequence variants as a technical artifact. Most CMV-associated TCR beta chains appeared to be HLA-restricted in a later analysis, and the HLA associations seemed to be driven largely by CMV exposure. Sequencing depth was assumed to be roughly uniform across donors in the presence/absence analyses, though that assumption may not hold. In the study, some 160 TCR beta chains were listed as associated with cytomegalovirus. According to a later analysis, parvovirus B19, influenza, CMV and Epstein-Barr virus appeared linked to several top co-occurrence clusters. According to the authors, the approach could potentially be generalized to other disease states and immunological phenotypes. Correlated functional status among segregating V segments might reflect linkage disequilibrium, but an unknown experimental factor could not be ruled out. This cohort had only TCR beta chains sequenced, and the lack of alpha or paired-chain data limited which features could be detected. A few of the identified cytomegalovirus-associated TCR beta chains were confirmed in vitro to be specific for cytomegalovirus antigens. Specific HLA alleles were associated with some 15,000 TCR beta sequences at a false discovery rate of 0.05 in a later analysis. V-gene and J-gene trimming of TCR beta chains was associated with a missense DCLRE1C variant in a later genetic analysis, and the association was replicated in an independent cohort. In a later analysis, TCR association rates were found to vary across HLA loci, with the most associated TCRs seen for DRB1 alleles and the fewest for HLA-C alleles. Because some donors lacked HLA typing at each locus, the association tests relied only on the typed subset. Compared with equally common non-associated chains, HLA-associated TCR beta chains in a later analysis were more clonally expanded and had lower generation probabilities. When HLA alleles, especially DR and DQ, strongly co-occurred, TCR associations were difficult to assign to individual alleles. While some public TCRs were present in many individuals, most TCR sequences turned up only very rarely across donors. According to a later genetic analysis, donors in an Asian-associated ancestry cluster had fewer N-insertions in productive TCRs than the roughly 700-donor mean.

Sequenced sample: PBMCs. This sequence was found in a female donor in good health and CMV-seropositive.

The DNA is as follows: TGTGCCTGGAGTGTACTGTATGGCTACACCTTC. It codes for CAWSVLYGYTF. Here the chain combines TRBV30 and TRBJ1-2; the D gene is unclear. CDR1 and CDR2 are read off the germline V gene (reference sequence) as GTSNPN and SVGIG. The CDR3 numbers 11 residues from cysteine through phenylalanine. Kept here is only the CDR3 DNA, which spans 33 bases and is read in frame from base 1. Deletion took 0 bases off V and 5 bases off J, with a span of 4 bases between the germline ends.